Below, 22 T cell receptor beta chains from the same sample are listed, as sequenced in a study of shared clonotypes between healthy human individuals. Only in-frame clones appear in the TCRdb table, and some are missing; sequencing was by immunoSEQ multiplex PCR. There are about 2 million clones in the sample; about 95% occur only once, and roughly 1% lies in the top ten. CD45RO-negative CD8 cells positively selected for CCR7 made up the naive population, which excluded terminally differentiated effector memory CD45RA+ cells. The sequenced sample consisted of naive CD8+ T cells sorted from blood. The receptors here all came from a man aged 18 to 35 in good health.

The chain joins TRBV19 to TRBJ1-4, with 11 nucleotides matching TRBD1. Germline V gene lookup returns CDR1 LNHDA and CDR2 SQIVND (reference sequence). V trimming: 6 bases; J trimming: 6 bases; junction bases outside the gene matches: 12. The CDR3 spans 17 residues. In DNA form, the CDR3 reads TGTGCCAGTAGACCCCCGTTCCGGGGACAGGGGGATGAAAAACTGTTTTTT. Protein product: CASRPPFRGQGDEKLFF.

The J gene is TRBJ1-1, the V gene TRBV5-6; no definite D call. In germline, CDR1 is SGHDT, CDR2 YYEEEE. V shed 5 bases and J shed 5 bases, with 7 bases lying between them. The CDR3 has 11 amino acids. CDR3 sequence reads: CASRSETEAFF. CDR3 nucleotides: TGTGCCAGCAGGTCGGAAACTGAAGCTTTCTTT.

V usage is TRBV29-1 and J usage is TRBJ2-7; 14 nucleotides align to TRBD2. Germline CDR1 reads SQVTM; CDR2 reads ANQGSEA. The J segment lost 3 bases and the V segment lost 7 bases, leaving 8 bases of the junction unmatched. This CDR3 has 15 amino acids. The CDR3 DNA reads as TGCAGCGCCTACGGGACTAGCGGGAGTCACTACGAGCAGTACTTC. Encoded protein: CSAYGTSGSHYEQYF.

The chain couples TRBV6-5 to TRBJ1-2; no definite D call. V was clipped by 7 bases and J by 0 bases, with 12 bases between them. The CDR3 length is 14 residues. Germline V lookup: CDR1 MNHEY, CDR2 SVGAGI. CDR3 residues: CASTPLGANYGYTF. The CDR3 DNA reads as TGTGCCAGCACCCCCCTGGGAGCTAACTATGGCTACACCTTC.

This sequence joins TRBV28 and TRBJ2-4, with D perhaps matching TRBD1 (6 bases). The germline V and J ends were trimmed by 2 bases and 8 bases, with 13 bases remaining between them. The CDR3 is made up of 14 amino acids. Germline CDR1 and CDR2: MDHEN and SYDVKM. The CDR3 reads CASSLPGTLYIQYF. CDR3 bases: TGTGCCAGCAGTTTACCCGGGACATTATACATTCAGTACTTC.

The rearrangement links TRBV7-3 to TRBJ2-3, with TRBD2 as a possible D gene (6 bases). The CDR3 contains 16 residues. Germline loops: CDR1 SGHTA, CDR2 FQGTGA. With 5 bases removed from V and 7 bases from J, the gap between germline ends came to 22 bases. DNA for the CDR3: TGTGCCAGCAGCCCAAACCCCCGACTAGTCGCAAATACGCAGTATTTT. Amino acids: CASSPNPRLVANTQYF. Supplemented by reference TRBV7-3 and TRBJ2-3, the full variable domain reads GAGVSQTPSNKVTEKGKYVELRCDPISGHTALYWYRQSLGQGPEFLIYFQGTGAADDSGLPNDRFFAVRPEGSVSTLKIQRTERGDSAVYLCASSPNPRLVANTQYFGPGTRLTVL.

V gene TRBV28 combines with J gene TRBJ2-5; TRBD1 matches 9 bases. The germline V gene has CDR1 MDHEN and CDR2 SYDVKM. V lost 5 bases, J lost 0 bases, and 7 bases stayed unmatched. The CDR3 is made up of 16 amino acids. CDR3 amino acids: CASSPRQGGYQETQYF. CDR3 nucleotide sequence: TGTGCCAGCAGTCCTCGACAGGGGGGGTACCAAGAGACCCAGTACTTC.

The chain carries TRBV25-1 and TRBJ1-2; tentative D call: TRBD1 (5 bases). V was trimmed by 0 bases and J by 13 bases, leaving 15 bases between them. Per germline, CDR1 MGHDK and CDR2 SYGVNS. The CDR3 length is 13 residues. In nucleotides, the CDR3 is TGTGCCAGCAGTGAATATAACGGGGTCGGGGCCACCTTC. This translates into CASSEYNGVGATF.

The chain joins TRBV19 to TRBJ1-1; D gene unclear. V lost 3 bases and J lost 4, with 9 bases in between. The germline CDR1 and CDR2 sequences are LNHDA and SQIVND (reference sequence). The CDR3 totals 13 residues. CDR3: CASSIQIITEAFF. In DNA form, the CDR3 reads TGTGCCAGTAGTATCCAAATCATCACTGAAGCTTTCTTT.

The V gene is TRBV6-5, the J gene TRBJ1-2, with 10 bases fitting TRBD1. Germline V gene data show CDR1 as MNHEY and CDR2 as SVGAGI. CDR3 length: 13 amino acids. V dropped 2 bases and J dropped 7; count of bases not matched to a gene: 1. The CDR3 DNA is TGTGCCAGCAGTTACGGGGACAGGGGTGGCTACACCTTC. Protein: CASSYGDRGGYTF.

This chain links TRBV19 with TRBJ2-7; perhaps TRBD2 as D (5 bases). CDR1 LNHDA and CDR2 SQIVND come from the germline V gene (reference sequence). The germline V and J ends were trimmed by 0 bases and 9 bases, with 12 bases remaining between them. This CDR3 is 13 amino acids long. The CDR3 nucleotides are TGTGCCAGTAGTATAGATCTGGAGGTTACGCAGTACTTC. Translation gives CASSIDLEVTQYF.

The J gene is TRBJ1-4, the V gene TRBV9; 8 nucleotides match TRBD1. J lost 8 bases, V lost 4 bases, and 13 bases had no gene match. Germline CDR1 and CDR2: SGDLS and YYNGEE. The CDR3 runs to 16 residues. CDR3 coding DNA: TGTGCCAGCAGCTCCGGACAGGGCCGATTATCCGAAAAACTGTTTTTT. Its protein is CASSSGQGRLSEKLFF.

The chain uses TRBV9 and TRBJ2-5; 13 bases match TRBD2. Germline CDR1 reads SGDLS; CDR2 reads YYNGEE. V shed 4 bases, J shed 2 bases, and the junction held 14 bases outside the gene matches. The CDR3 covers 19 residues. CDR3 amino acids: CASSSPATSGRTPQETQYF. In DNA, the CDR3 is TGTGCCAGCAGCTCCCCGGCGACTAGCGGGAGGACTCCACAAGAGACCCAGTACTTC.

J is TRBJ2-3 and V is TRBV7-8, with 9 bases aligning to TRBD2. Trimming cost V 3 bases and J 4 bases; bases outside gene matches: 8. The CDR3 totals 16 residues. Germline CDR1 is SGHVS and CDR2 is FQNEAQ. The CDR3 nucleotides read TGTGCCAGCAGCTTTAGTAGCGGGGGAACGCCAGATACGCAGTATTTT. It is translated as CASSFSSGGTPDTQYF. Full variable domain (missing parts from reference TRBV7-8 and TRBJ2-3): GAGVSQSPRYKVAKRGQDVALRCDPISGHVSLFWYQQALGQGPEFLTYFQNEAQLDKSGLPSDRFFAERPEGSVSTLKIQRTQQEDSAVYLCASSFSSGGTPDTQYFGPGTRLTVL.

This clone has a single count. The V call is TRBV28, the J call TRBJ2-3, with D unclear. Trimming took 4 bases from V and 0 from J, leaving 14 bases between them. This CDR3 comprises 16 residues. Germline V CDR1 and CDR2: MDHEN, SYDVKM. The CDR3 region has the DNA TGTGCCAGCAGTTCACCCCAGGAAACTAGCACAGATACGCAGTATTTT. Translating it yields CASSSPQETSTDTQYF.

This clone was found once. The J gene is TRBJ2-5, the V gene TRBV19; the match to TRBD1 covers 8 bases. V gave up 1 base and J gave up 2 bases; unmatched junction bases: 15. From germline, CDR1 is LNHDA and CDR2 SQIVND (reference sequence). There are 19 residues in the CDR3. The CDR3 loop is CASSIGGRGQATVQETQYF. The CDR3 DNA reads TGTGCCAGTAGTATAGGTGGCAGGGGACAGGCGACGGTACAAGAGACCCAGTACTTC. The variable domain in full, with the rest retrieved from reference TRBV19 and TRBJ2-5, is DGGITQSPKYLFRKEGQNVTLSCEQNLNHDAMYWYRQDPGQGLRLIYYSQIVNDFQKGDIAEGYSVSREKKESFPLTVTSAQKNPTAFYLCASSIGGRGQATVQETQYFGPGTRLLVL.

This clone has a single count. The chain links TRBV13 to TRBJ2-2; 9 nucleotides align to TRBD2. The ends lost 4 bases at V and 2 bases at J; junction bases unmatched: 8. CDR1 is PRHDT, CDR2 FYEKMQ, per germline (reference sequence). The CDR3 is 17 residues long. CDR3 sequence (DNA): TGTGCCAGCAGCTGGCTTAGCGGGGGAATTAACACCGGGGAGCTGTTTTTT. Amino acid sequence: CASSWLSGGINTGELFF.

V and J are TRBV20-1 and TRBJ1-2; a possible D gene is TRBD1 (5 bases). The CDR3 is made up of 11 amino acids. In germline, CDR1 is DFQATT, CDR2 SNEGSKA (reference sequence). The ends were cut back, 6 bases at V and 8 bases at J, with 13 bases in the middle. CDR3 nucleotides: TGCAGTGCATGGGGGGAGAACGGCTACACCTTC. It translates to CSAWGENGYTF.

This clone showed up just once. The chain couples TRBV6-6 to TRBJ2-7; 8 nucleotides align to TRBD1. In germline, CDR1 is MNHNY, CDR2 SVGAGI (reference sequence). V was pared by 5 bases and J by 4 bases, with 7 bases of the junction left unmatched. CDR3 size: 14 residues. The chain's CDR3 is CASSPPTGAYEQYF. CDR3 bases: TGTGCCAGCAGTCCCCCGACAGGGGCATACGAGCAGTACTTC.

The genes are TRBV27 and TRBJ1-2; 7 bases line up with TRBD1. Trimming cost V 6 bases and J 13 bases; bases outside gene matches: 20. Germline CDR1 MNHEY, CDR2 SMNVEV (reference sequence). The CDR3 has 15 amino acids. In DNA, the CDR3 is TGTGCCAGCAGCTCTATATTCCCCGGGACAGCCTCTCCCACCTTC. This gives the protein CASSSIFPGTASPTF.

The chain uses TRBV7-9 and TRBJ1-2, with D possibly TRBD1 on 6 matching bases. Germline V gene sequence: CDR1 SEHNR, CDR2 FQNEAQ (reference sequence). This CDR3 comprises 13 residues. V lost 1 base and J lost 8, with 11 bases in between. The CDR3 here is CASSLETGTGYTF. CDR3 coding DNA: TGTGCCAGCAGCTTAGAAACAGGGACGGGCTACACCTTC.

This rearrangement joins TRBV7-9 to TRBJ2-7; possible D gene TRBD1, 5 bases. The V and J ends lost 5 bases and 5 bases respectively, with 19 bases between them. The CDR3 is made up of 15 amino acids. Germline lookup yields CDR1 SEHNR and CDR2 FQNEAQ (reference sequence). CDR3 DNA sequence: TGTGCCAGCAGCCCCCAGCCTACAGGCGGTAACGAGCAGTACTTC. It yields the protein CASSPQPTGGNEQYF.